These T cell receptor beta chains were read from a single sample in a study of T-cell reconstitution after alpha-beta-depleted transplantation in children. TCRdb processed the PCR reads anew with MiXCR; each CDR3 protein has one entry. The table has over 200,000 distinct CDR3 sequences, approximately 10% seen once. Material: PBMCs, obtained before TCRalphabeta/CD19-depleted stem cell transplant. The source is a child in the first two years of life with acute myeloid leukemia, due to receive a stem cell transplant. The CDR3 runs from the conserved cysteine through the conserved F or W. The order of the fields is J gene, D gene, V gene, CDR3 length, clone size, CDR3 protein, CDR3 DNA. D genes are given only for firm matches. Rows may omit the clone size; those that give it use once, few, many or a size class.

j_gene: TRBJ2-1; d_gene: TRBD2; v_gene: TRBV24-1; len: 18; abundance: many; CDR3aa: CATSGRPGLAGGIDEQFF; CDR3nt: TGTGCCACCAGTGGGAGACCGGGACTAGCGGGAGGGATCGATGAGCAGTTCTTC
j_gene: TRBJ2-7; d_gene: TRBD2; v_gene: TRBV12-3/TRBV12-4; len: 16; abundance: many; CDR3aa: CASSLATGGSSYEQYF; CDR3nt: TGTGCCAGCAGTTTAGCGACTGGCGGGAGCTCCTACGAGCAGTACTTC
j_gene: TRBJ1-2; d_gene: -; v_gene: TRBV21-1; len: 11; abundance: many; CDR3aa: CASPDRAIYTF; CDR3nt: TGTGCCAGCCCGGACAGGGCGATCTACACCTTC
j_gene: TRBJ1-4; d_gene: -; v_gene: TRBV30; len: 14; abundance: few; CDR3aa: CALNRDTTNEKLFF; CDR3nt: TGTGCCCTGAACCGGGACACAACTAATGAAAAACTGTTTTTT
j_gene: TRBJ2-3; d_gene: TRBD2; v_gene: TRBV9; len: 15; abundance: many; CDR3aa: CASSVREGSTDTQYF; CDR3nt: TGTGCCAGCAGCGTCAGGGAGGGAAGCACAGATACGCAGTATTTT
j_gene: TRBJ2-7; d_gene: TRBD1; v_gene: TRBV28; len: 14; abundance: -; CDR3aa: CASSFPDRSYEQYF; CDR3nt: TGTGCCAGCAGCTTCCCGGACAGGTCCTACGAGCAGTACTTC
j_gene: TRBJ2-3; d_gene: -; v_gene: TRBV12-3/TRBV12-4; len: 12; abundance: few; CDR3aa: CASSQITDTQYF; CDR3nt: TGTGCCAGCAGTCAGATCACAGATACGCAGTATTTT
j_gene: TRBJ1-1; d_gene: -; v_gene: TRBV10-3; len: 13; abundance: many; CDR3aa: CAISEGGNTEAFF; CDR3nt: TGTGCCATCAGTGAAGGGGGGAACACTGAAGCTTTCTTT
j_gene: TRBJ2-1; d_gene: TRBD2; v_gene: TRBV20-1; len: 15; abundance: many; CDR3aa: CSARGSGLAWNEQFF; CDR3nt: TGCAGTGCTAGAGGCTCGGGACTAGCGTGGAATGAGCAGTTCTTC
j_gene: TRBJ2-3; d_gene: -; v_gene: TRBV6-5; len: 13; abundance: many; CDR3aa: CASRPWVADTQYF; CDR3nt: TGTGCCAGCAGGCCGTGGGTCGCAGATACGCAGTATTTT
j_gene: TRBJ1-1; d_gene: -; v_gene: TRBV5-1; len: 13; abundance: many; CDR3aa: CASSLEGATEAFF; CDR3nt: TGCGCCAGCAGCTTGGAAGGGGCCACTGAAGCTTTCTTT
j_gene: TRBJ2-1; d_gene: TRBD2; v_gene: TRBV29-1; len: 16; abundance: many; CDR3aa: CSVEDPSGRTYNEQFF; CDR3nt: TGCAGCGTTGAAGATCCTAGCGGGAGGACCTACAATGAGCAGTTCTTC
j_gene: TRBJ2-3; d_gene: TRBD2; v_gene: TRBV2; len: 15; abundance: many; CDR3aa: CASCSGSLIVDTQYF; CDR3nt: TGTGCCAGCTGTAGCGGGAGTCTGATCGTAGATACGCAGTATTTT
j_gene: TRBJ2-1; d_gene: -; v_gene: TRBV11-3; len: 15; abundance: many; CDR3aa: CASSLVLPSYNEQFF; CDR3nt: TGTGCCAGCAGCTTAGTCTTACCCTCCTACAATGAGCAGTTCTTC